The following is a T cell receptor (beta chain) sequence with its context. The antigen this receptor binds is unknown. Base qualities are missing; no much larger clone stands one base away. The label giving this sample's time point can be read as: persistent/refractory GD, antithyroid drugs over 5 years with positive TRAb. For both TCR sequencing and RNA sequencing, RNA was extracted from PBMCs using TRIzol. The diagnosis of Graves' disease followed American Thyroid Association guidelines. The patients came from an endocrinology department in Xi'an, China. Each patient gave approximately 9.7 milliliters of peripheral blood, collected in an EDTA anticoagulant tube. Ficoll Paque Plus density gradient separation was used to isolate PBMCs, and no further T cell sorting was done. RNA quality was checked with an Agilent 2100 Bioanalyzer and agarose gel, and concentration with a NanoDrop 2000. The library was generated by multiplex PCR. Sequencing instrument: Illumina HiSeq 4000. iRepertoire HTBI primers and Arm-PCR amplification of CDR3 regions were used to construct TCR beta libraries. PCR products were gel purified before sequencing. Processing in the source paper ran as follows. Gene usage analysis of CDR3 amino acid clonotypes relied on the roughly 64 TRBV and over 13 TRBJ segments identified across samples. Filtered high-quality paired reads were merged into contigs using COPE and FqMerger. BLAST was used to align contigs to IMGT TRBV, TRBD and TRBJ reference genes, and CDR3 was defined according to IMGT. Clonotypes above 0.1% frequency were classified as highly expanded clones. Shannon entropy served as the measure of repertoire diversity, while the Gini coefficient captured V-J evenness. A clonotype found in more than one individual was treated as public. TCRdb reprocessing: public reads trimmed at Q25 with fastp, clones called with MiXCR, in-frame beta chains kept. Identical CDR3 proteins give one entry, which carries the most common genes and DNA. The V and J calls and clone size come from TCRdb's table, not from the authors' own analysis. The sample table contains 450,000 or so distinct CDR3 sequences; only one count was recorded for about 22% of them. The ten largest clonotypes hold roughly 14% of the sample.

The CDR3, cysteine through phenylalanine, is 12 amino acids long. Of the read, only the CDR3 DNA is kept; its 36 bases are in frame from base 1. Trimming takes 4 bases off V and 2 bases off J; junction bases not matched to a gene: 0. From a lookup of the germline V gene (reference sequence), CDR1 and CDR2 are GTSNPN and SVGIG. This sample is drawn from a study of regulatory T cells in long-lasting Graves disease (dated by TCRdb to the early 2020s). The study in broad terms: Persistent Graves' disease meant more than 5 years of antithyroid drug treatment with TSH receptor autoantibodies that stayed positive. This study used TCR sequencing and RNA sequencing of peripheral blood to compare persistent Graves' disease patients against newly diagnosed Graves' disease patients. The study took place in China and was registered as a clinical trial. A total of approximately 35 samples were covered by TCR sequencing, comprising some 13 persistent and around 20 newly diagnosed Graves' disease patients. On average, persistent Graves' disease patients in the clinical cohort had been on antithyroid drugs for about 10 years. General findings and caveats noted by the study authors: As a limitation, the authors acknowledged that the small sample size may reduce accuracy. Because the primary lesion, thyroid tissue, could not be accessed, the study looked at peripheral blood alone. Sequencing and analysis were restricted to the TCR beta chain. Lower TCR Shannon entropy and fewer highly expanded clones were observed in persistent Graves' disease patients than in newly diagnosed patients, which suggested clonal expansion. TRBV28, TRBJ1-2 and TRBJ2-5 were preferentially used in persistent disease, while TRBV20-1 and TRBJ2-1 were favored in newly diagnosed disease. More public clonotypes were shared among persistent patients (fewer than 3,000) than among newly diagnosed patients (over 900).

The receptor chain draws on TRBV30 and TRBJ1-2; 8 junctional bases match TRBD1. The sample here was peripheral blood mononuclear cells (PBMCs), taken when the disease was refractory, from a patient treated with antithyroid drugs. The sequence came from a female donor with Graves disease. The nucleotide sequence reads TGTGCCTGGACAGGGGGCAACTATGGCTACACCTTC. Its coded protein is CAWTGGNYGYTF.